The TCR beta chain under discussion was sequenced for a study of T cell responses to AZD1222 COVID-19 vaccine. Study-wide results and caveats: Nearly half of the spike-specific TCRs reportedly recognize variant regions that carry no mutations. Donors were chiefly white British, with a greater number of females, and clonal diversity was perhaps underestimated.

The method was immunoSEQ multiplex PCR; TCRdb's version includes in-frame clones alone and lacks a portion of them. The sample consists of roughly 55,000 clones, approximately 90% of them appearing once. Notes on this clone: The antigen is unknown.

The V end was cut by 11 bases, the J end by 1 base, with 12 bases between. The V gene's germline CDR1 is ENHRY and CDR2 SYGVKD. CDR3 length: 13 amino acids. This specimen was peripheral blood, taken on day 0 of AZD1222 vaccination. This clonotype originated in an adult in good health. The chain joins TRBV10-3 to TRBJ2-1; a possible D gene is TRBD2 (6 bases). The CDR3 DNA reads TGTGCCGCTGGAGGGGTATCCTACAATGAGCAGTTCTTC. Amino acids: CAAGGVSYNEQFF.